Here is one T cell receptor beta chain with its context. Methods used by the authors: Reference gene primer amplification yielded estimated nucleated cell counts. Profiling relied on immunoSEQ multiplex PCR, and the TCRdb table lists in-frame clones only, not all of them. From that table come the V and J calls and clone size; the DNA was used to work out D and trimming. The table shows roughly 220,000 clones, with about four fifths occurring only once. This CDR3 is 16 amino acids long. After removal of 1 base from V and 3 bases from J, the junction contained 2 bases not matched to a gene. The germline V gene encodes CDR1 LGHNA and CDR2 YNFKEQ. The sample comes from a study of blood T cell repertoires in COVID-19.

The sequenced material came from peripheral blood. The chain joins TRBV4-2 to TRBJ2-1; 11 nucleotides match TRBD2. The TCR comes from a woman in her twenties or thirties who had recovered from COVID-19. CDR3 bases: TGTGCCAGCAGCCAAGCCACTAGCGGGAGCTACAATGAGCAGTTCTTC. Amino acid sequence: CASSQATSGSYNEQFF.